These T cell receptor beta chains were read from a single sample in a study of blood T cells in healthy people across ages. MiXCR was run by TCRdb on the 5' RACE reads, yielding one entry per CDR3 protein. Found here are roughly 700,000 distinct CDR3 sequences, 49% of them singletons; the top ten hold roughly a third. Sequencing input: blood. The origin of the receptors is a woman aged 55-75 years in good health. CDR3s include the opening cysteine and the closing phenylalanine or tryptophan. A D gene is named only where the DNA matches it firmly. Clone sizes are given selectively: once, few, many, or a class where the clone is expanded.

V gene: TRBV7-2; clone size: NA; J gene: TRBJ2-5; D gene: TRBD2; CDR3 protein: CASSLAGLAGKRGQYF; CDR3 DNA: TGTGCCAGCAGCTTAGCGGGACTAGCGGGTAAAAGGGGTCAGTACTTC
V gene: TRBV12-3/TRBV12-4; clone size: NA; J gene: TRBJ1-4; D gene: NA; CDR3 protein: CASSPVQGTHEKLFF; CDR3 DNA: TGTGCCAGCAGTCCGGTACAGGGCACCCATGAAAAACTGTTTTTT
V gene: TRBV20-1; clone size: NA; J gene: TRBJ1-6; D gene: NA; CDR3 protein: CSASAAGNSPLHF; CDR3 DNA: TGCAGTGCTAGCGCTGCTGGGAATTCACCCCTCCACTTT
V gene: TRBV15; clone size: NA; J gene: TRBJ2-1; D gene: TRBD2; CDR3 protein: CATSRGGLAYNEQFF; CDR3 DNA: TGTGCCACCAGCAGAGGAGGACTAGCCTACAATGAGCAGTTCTTC
V gene: TRBV5-5; clone size: NA; J gene: TRBJ2-2; D gene: TRBD1; CDR3 protein: CASSSTGTALTGGELFF; CDR3 DNA: TGTGCCAGCAGTTCAACCGGGACAGCCTTAACGGGCGGGGAGCTGTTTTTT
V gene: TRBV21-1; clone size: few; J gene: TRBJ2-5; D gene: NA; CDR3 protein: CASSPQRDRAPGRQETQYF; CDR3 DNA: TGTGCCAGCAGCCCCCAGAGAGACAGGGCCCCAGGGAGGCAAGAGACCCAGTACTTC
V gene: TRBV29-1; clone size: NA; J gene: TRBJ1-1; D gene: NA; CDR3 protein: CSFGQGPNTEAFF; CDR3 DNA: TGCAGCTTTGGGCAGGGCCCGAACACTGAAGCTTTCTTT
V gene: TRBV3-1; clone size: NA; J gene: TRBJ2-2; D gene: NA; CDR3 protein: CASHLGPGELFF; CDR3 DNA: TGTGCCAGCCACCTAGGCCCCGGGGAGCTGTTTTTT
V gene: TRBV6-5; clone size: NA; J gene: TRBJ1-5; D gene: NA; CDR3 protein: CASSYEGQQPQHF; CDR3 DNA: TGTGCCAGCAGTTACGAGGGGCAACAGCCCCAGCATTTT
V gene: TRBV7-9; clone size: once; J gene: TRBJ1-1; D gene: TRBD1; CDR3 protein: CASSRSLDRVKAFF; CDR3 DNA: TGTGCCAGCAGCCGTAGTTTAGACAGGGTCAAAGCTTTCTTT
V gene: TRBV12-3/TRBV12-4; clone size: NA; J gene: TRBJ2-7; D gene: TRBD2; CDR3 protein: CASSPRTSGSSSLAPEQYF; CDR3 DNA: TGTGCCAGCAGTCCCCGGACTAGCGGGAGTTCATCTCTCGCTCCAGAGCAGTACTTC
V gene: TRBV20-1; clone size: NA; J gene: TRBJ2-3; D gene: TRBD2; CDR3 protein: CSARDPRGSGIGDTQYF; CDR3 DNA: TGCAGTGCTAGAGACCCGAGGGGTAGCGGGATTGGAGATACGCAGTATTTT
V gene: TRBV6-6; clone size: few; J gene: TRBJ2-5; D gene: NA; CDR3 protein: CASINSRTDQETQYF; CDR3 DNA: TGTGCCAGCATCAACAGTAGGACAGACCAAGAGACCCAGTACTTC
V gene: TRBV18; clone size: few; J gene: TRBJ1-6; D gene: NA; CDR3 protein: CASSFTGKDSPLHF; CDR3 DNA: TGTGCCAGCTCCTTCACAGGGAAGGATTCACCCCTCCACTTT
V gene: TRBV28; clone size: NA; J gene: TRBJ1-2; D gene: NA; CDR3 protein: CASSLYDRSLNGYTF; CDR3 DNA: TGTGCCAGCAGTTTATATGACAGGTCCTTGAATGGCTACACCTTC
V gene: TRBV7-3; clone size: NA; J gene: TRBJ2-3; D gene: NA; CDR3 protein: CASSLGSSALTDTQYF; CDR3 DNA: TGTGCCAGCAGCTTGGGGAGTAGCGCCCTCACAGATACGCAGTATTTT
V gene: TRBV12-3/TRBV12-4; clone size: NA; J gene: TRBJ2-3; D gene: NA; CDR3 protein: CASSYLFGTDTQYF; CDR3 DNA: TGTGCCAGCAGTTATCTCTTCGGGACAGATACGCAGTATTTT
V gene: TRBV12-3/TRBV12-4; clone size: few; J gene: TRBJ2-1; D gene: NA; CDR3 protein: CASSKTDREVDEQFF; CDR3 DNA: TGTGCCAGCAGCAAAACCGACCGGGAAGTCGATGAGCAGTTCTTC
V gene: TRBV20-1; clone size: many; J gene: TRBJ2-6; D gene: NA; CDR3 protein: CSANPGANVLTF; CDR3 DNA: TGCAGTGCAAACCCTGGGGCCAACGTCCTGACTTTC
V gene: TRBV7-9; clone size: few; J gene: TRBJ1-4; D gene: TRBD1; CDR3 protein: CASSGTGWGEKLFF; CDR3 DNA: TGTGCCAGCAGCGGGACAGGGTGGGGAGAAAAACTGTTTTTT
V gene: TRBV3-1; clone size: NA; J gene: TRBJ2-2; D gene: TRBD2; CDR3 protein: CASPSSKAGVATGELFF; CDR3 DNA: TGTGCCAGCCCCTCATCTAAAGCGGGAGTGGCCACCGGGGAGCTGTTTTTT
V gene: TRBV7-2; clone size: NA; J gene: TRBJ2-7; D gene: TRBD2; CDR3 protein: CASSPRPGLASYEQYF; CDR3 DNA: TGTGCCAGCAGCCCCCGTCCGGGACTAGCGTCATACGAGCAGTACTTC
V gene: TRBV7-6; clone size: NA; J gene: TRBJ2-1; D gene: NA; CDR3 protein: CASSLESLGAGTCNEQFF; CDR3 DNA: TGTGCCAGCAGCTTAGAAAGTTTGGGGGCGGGTACCTGCAATGAGCAGTTCTTC
V gene: TRBV6-6; clone size: NA; J gene: TRBJ1-1; D gene: NA; CDR3 protein: CASRARDLNTEAFF; CDR3 DNA: TGTGCCAGCAGGGCCCGGGACTTGAACACTGAAGCTTTCTTT
V gene: TRBV6-5; clone size: NA; J gene: TRBJ2-5; D gene: NA; CDR3 protein: CASRRRRREYF; CDR3 DNA: TGTGCCAGCAGGAGGCGGCGACGGGAGTACTTC
V gene: TRBV9; clone size: once; J gene: TRBJ2-7; D gene: NA; CDR3 protein: CASSVALGHEQYF; CDR3 DNA: TGTGCCAGCAGCGTAGCCCTAGGGCACGAGCAGTACTTC
V gene: TRBV30; clone size: NA; J gene: TRBJ1-2; D gene: NA; CDR3 protein: CAWRGGGYGYTF; CDR3 DNA: TGTGCCTGGAGGGGAGGGGGCTATGGCTACACCTTC
V gene: TRBV12-3/TRBV12-4; clone size: NA; J gene: TRBJ2-5; D gene: NA; CDR3 protein: CASSSTEQYF; CDR3 DNA: TGTGCCAGCAGTTCCACTGAGCAGTACTTC
V gene: TRBV6-2/TRBV6-3; clone size: once; J gene: TRBJ2-7; D gene: NA; CDR3 protein: CASTKRGNEQYF; CDR3 DNA: TGTGCCAGCACCAAAAGAGGCAATGAGCAGTACTTC
V gene: TRBV24-1; clone size: once; J gene: TRBJ2-1; D gene: TRBD2; CDR3 protein: CATSISGRTLDEQFF; CDR3 DNA: TGTGCCACCAGTATTAGCGGGAGGACTCTAGATGAGCAGTTCTTC
V gene: TRBV10-3; clone size: once; J gene: TRBJ1-5; D gene: NA; CDR3 protein: CAISDEQGRTQPQHF; CDR3 DNA: TGTGCCATCAGTGACGAACAGGGTCGGACTCAGCCCCAGCATTTT
V gene: TRBV9; clone size: few; J gene: TRBJ2-1; D gene: TRBD2; CDR3 protein: CASTRTSLAVEQFF; CDR3 DNA: TGTGCCAGCACCAGGACTAGTTTGGCGGTCGAGCAGTTCTTC
V gene: TRBV9; clone size: few; J gene: TRBJ2-4; D gene: TRBD2; CDR3 protein: CASSSPREGSKNIQYF; CDR3 DNA: TGTGCCAGCAGCTCCCCGCGGGAGGGCTCCAAAAACATTCAGTACTTC
V gene: TRBV7-2; clone size: NA; J gene: TRBJ1-1; D gene: NA; CDR3 protein: CASSSSAKLNTEAFF; CDR3 DNA: TGTGCCAGCAGCTCCTCGGCAAAACTGAACACTGAAGCTTTCTTT
V gene: TRBV10-3; clone size: NA; J gene: TRBJ2-7; D gene: TRBD1; CDR3 protein: CANAGGGQTYEQYF; CDR3 DNA: TGTGCCAACGCAGGGGGCGGACAAACCTACGAGCAGTACTTC
V gene: TRBV5-1; clone size: NA; J gene: TRBJ2-1; D gene: TRBD2; CDR3 protein: CASSREPSGNEQFF; CDR3 DNA: TGCGCCAGCAGCCGTGAACCTAGCGGCAATGAGCAGTTCTTC
V gene: TRBV12-3/TRBV12-4; clone size: NA; J gene: TRBJ2-2; D gene: TRBD2; CDR3 protein: CASSSAGRERWSAGELFF; CDR3 DNA: TGTGCCAGCAGCTCGGCTGGGCGGGAGAGATGGTCCGCCGGGGAGCTGTTTTTT
V gene: TRBV28; clone size: NA; J gene: TRBJ2-7; D gene: NA; CDR3 protein: CASSLWGRVESSYEQYF; CDR3 DNA: TGTGCCAGCAGTTTATGGGGGCGGGTCGAGAGCTCCTACGAGCAGTACTTC
V gene: TRBV20-1; clone size: NA; J gene: TRBJ2-6; D gene: TRBD2; CDR3 protein: CSARGGSTGANVLTF; CDR3 DNA: TGCAGTGCTAGGGGGGGGTCGACTGGGGCCAACGTCCTGACTTTC
V gene: TRBV7-2; clone size: few; J gene: TRBJ2-7; D gene: TRBD1; CDR3 protein: CASSSNRGLGEQYF; CDR3 DNA: TGTGCCAGCAGCTCGAACAGGGGGCTTGGCGAGCAGTACTTC
V gene: TRBV20-1; clone size: few; J gene: TRBJ1-4; D gene: NA; CDR3 protein: CSARSPGRPNEKLFF; CDR3 DNA: TGCAGTGCCCGAAGCCCCGGCAGGCCCAATGAAAAACTGTTTTTT
V gene: TRBV10-3; clone size: few; J gene: TRBJ2-1; D gene: NA; CDR3 protein: CAISEGASRESEQFF; CDR3 DNA: TGTGCCATCAGTGAGGGGGCCTCAAGGGAATCGGAGCAGTTCTTC
V gene: TRBV4-2; clone size: few; J gene: TRBJ1-2; D gene: NA; CDR3 protein: CASSSAGSMIGYTF; CDR3 DNA: TGTGCCAGCAGTAGTGCAGGGTCGATGATTGGCTACACCTTC
V gene: TRBV29-1; clone size: NA; J gene: TRBJ1-1; D gene: TRBD1; CDR3 protein: CSYNRGPRAEAFF; CDR3 DNA: TGCAGCTACAACAGGGGCCCCAGAGCTGAAGCTTTCTTT
V gene: TRBV20-1; clone size: few; J gene: TRBJ2-5; D gene: NA; CDR3 protein: CSARDPITQYF; CDR3 DNA: TGCAGTGCTAGAGATCCGATAACCCAGTACTTC
V gene: TRBV7-9; clone size: NA; J gene: TRBJ2-5; D gene: NA; CDR3 protein: CASSFWTVQETQYF; CDR3 DNA: TGTGCCAGCAGCTTTTGGACAGTCCAAGAGACCCAGTACTTC
V gene: TRBV5-1; clone size: NA; J gene: TRBJ2-1; D gene: NA; CDR3 protein: CASSGAGYNEQFF; CDR3 DNA: TGCGCCAGCAGCGGGGCGGGCTACAATGAGCAGTTCTTC
V gene: TRBV6-2/TRBV6-3; clone size: NA; J gene: TRBJ1-5; D gene: TRBD1; CDR3 protein: CASSYTGVQPQHF; CDR3 DNA: TGTGCCAGCAGTTACACAGGGGTTCAGCCCCAGCATTTT